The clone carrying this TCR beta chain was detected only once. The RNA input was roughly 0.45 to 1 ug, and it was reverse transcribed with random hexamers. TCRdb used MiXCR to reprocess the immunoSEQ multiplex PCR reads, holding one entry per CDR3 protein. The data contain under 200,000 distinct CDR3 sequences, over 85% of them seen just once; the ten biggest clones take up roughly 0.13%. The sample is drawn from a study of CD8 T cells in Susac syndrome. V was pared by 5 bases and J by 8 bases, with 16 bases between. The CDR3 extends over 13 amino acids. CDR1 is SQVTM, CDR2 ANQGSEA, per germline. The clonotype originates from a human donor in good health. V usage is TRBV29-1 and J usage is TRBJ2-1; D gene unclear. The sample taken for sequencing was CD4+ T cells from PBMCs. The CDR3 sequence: CSVLKSVSDEQFF. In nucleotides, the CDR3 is TGCAGCGTTCTAAAATCCGTGTCGGATGAGCAGTTCTTC.